One sample yielded the 20 T cell receptor beta chains listed below, sequenced in a study of T cell responses to AZD1222 COVID-19 vaccine. Profiled with immunoSEQ multiplex PCR; TCRdb holds only in-frame clones, not every one. The sample has approximately 110,000 clones; around 95% are singletons. The input for sequencing was peripheral blood, taken on day 0 of AZD1222 vaccination. The receptor set was obtained from an adult in good health.

The CDR3 nucleotides read TGTGCCAGCAACCCGGCGGGGGGGGGACAAGAGACCCAGTACTTC. This sequence encodes CASNPAGGGQETQYF. This rearrangement joins TRBV7-2 to TRBJ2-5; 9 bases agree with TRBD2. In germline, CDR1 is SGHTA, CDR2 FQGNSA. The CDR3 is 15 amino acids. V lost 7 bases to trimming and J lost 2 bases; unmatched junction nucleotides: 8.

The chain uses TRBV19 and TRBJ1-2; D may be TRBD1 (6 bases). CDR3 length equals 14 residues. Germline-derived CDR1 and CDR2 are LNHDA and SQIVND (reference sequence). Trimming cost V 5 bases and J 2 bases, with 12 bases left between them. DNA for the CDR3: TGTGCCAGTAGTGGCAGGGGTGGAAACTATGGCTACACCTTC. This translates into CASSGRGGNYGYTF.

The chain has TRBV6-5 and TRBJ1-1, with 7 bases matching TRBD1. Germline lookup yields CDR1 MNHEY and CDR2 SVGAGI. The J segment lost 5 bases and the V segment lost 7 bases, leaving 13 bases of the junction unmatched. The CDR3 runs to 15 residues. This CDR3 is CASNPQRQGGTEAFF. The CDR3 DNA is TGTGCCAGCAACCCCCAACGACAGGGCGGGACTGAAGCTTTCTTT.

A single count supports this clone. The rearrangement joins TRBV5-6 to TRBJ2-5; no clear D gene. Germline values: CDR1 SGHDT, CDR2 YYEEEE. V dropped 0 bases and J dropped 1 base, with 7 bases sitting between them. The CDR3 is made up of 14 amino acids. The CDR3 DNA is TGTGCCAGCAGCTTGGAACAGAGCCAAGAGACCCAGTACTTC. Protein product: CASSLEQSQETQYF.

The chain is built from TRBV13 and TRBJ2-7; D possibly matches TRBD1 or TRBD2 (5 bases each). Trimming removed 6 bases at V and 3 bases at J, with 15 bases between. This CDR3 has 14 residues. The V gene's germline CDR1 is PRHDT and CDR2 FYEKMQ (reference sequence). DNA of the CDR3: TGTGCCAGCAGGTTTGGGGGTTCTCACTACGAGCAGTACTTC. It specifies CASRFGGSHYEQYF.

The rearrangement joins TRBV29-1 to TRBJ1-5; a weak D match, TRBD1 (6 bases). CDR3 length: 14 amino acids. CDR1 and CDR2 from the germline V gene are SQVTM and ANQGSEA. Trimming stripped 4 bases from V and 6 bases from J, with 16 bases between. The CDR3 bases are TGCAGCGTTGGCAGCGGGGGCGTAGGTCAGCCCCAGCATTTT. Protein product: CSVGSGGVGQPQHF.

The J gene is TRBJ2-2, the V gene TRBV5-1; the match to TRBD2 covers 9 bases. From germline, CDR1 is SGHRS and CDR2 YFSETQ. Trimming at V came to 7 bases and at J to 3 bases, leaving 1 base not matched to a gene. This CDR3 region has 13 residues. In DNA form, the CDR3 reads TGCGCCAGCGGCGGGGGGGACACCGGGGAGCTGTTTTTT. It specifies CASGGGDTGELFF.

The rearrangement uses TRBV7-8 and TRBJ1-1; 12 bases are shared with TRBD1. Germline V gene data show CDR1 as SGHVS and CDR2 as FQNEAQ. V dropped 5 bases and J dropped 5; count of bases not matched to a gene: 3. The CDR3 loop spans 14 amino acids. This chain's CDR3 is CASSGDRGRTEAFF. In DNA, the CDR3 is TGTGCCAGCAGCGGGGACAGGGGGCGAACTGAAGCTTTCTTT.

This chain joins TRBV6-6 and TRBJ2-4; 10 bases map to TRBD2. Per germline, CDR1 MNHNY and CDR2 SVGAGI (reference sequence). The CDR3 extends over 19 amino acids. J was trimmed by 3 bases and V by 5 bases; bases with no gene match: 16. In DNA form, the CDR3 reads TGTGCCAGCAGTCCAAGTGGGCCTAGCGGGAGTGTAAGCAAAAACATTCAGTACTTC. This codes for CASSPSGPSGSVSKNIQYF.

V and J are TRBV24-1 and TRBJ2-3, with TRBD1 matching over 9 bases. The ends lost 9 bases at V and 2 bases at J; junction bases unmatched: 2. The CDR3 loop spans 13 amino acids. Per the germline V gene, CDR1 is KGHDR and CDR2 is SFDVKD. The CDR3 DNA sequence: TGTGCCACCGGGACAGGGTACACAGATACGCAGTATTTT. This gives the protein CATGTGYTDTQYF.

V and J are TRBV7-9 and TRBJ1-2; TRBD1 matches at 7 bases. V lost 3 bases and J lost 1; bases outside the gene matches: 8. The length of the CDR3 is 16 residues. CDR1 SEHNR and CDR2 FQNEAQ come from the germline V gene (reference sequence). The CDR3 bases are TGTGCCAGCAGCTTGGGGACAGCGGATCTTAACTATGGCTACACCTTC. As protein: CASSLGTADLNYGYTF.

V is TRBV9 and J is TRBJ2-2; 15 bases fit TRBD2. Trimming at V came to 4 bases and at J to 5 bases, leaving 6 bases not matched to a gene. CDR3 length: 17 amino acids. Per germline, CDR1 SGDLS and CDR2 YYNGEE. The DNA for the CDR3 is TGTGCCAGCAGCAAGGGACTAGCGGGAGGAGGGACCGGGGAGCTGTTTTTT. Translation: CASSKGLAGGGTGELFF. Full variable domain (missing parts from reference TRBV9 and TRBJ2-2): DSGVTQTPKHLITATGQRVTLRCSPRSGDLSVYWYQQSLDQGLQFLIQYYNGEERAKGNILERFSAQQFPDLHSELNLSSLELGDSALYFCASSKGLAGGGTGELFFGEGSRLTVL.

The chain is built from TRBV7-2 and TRBJ1-5; no reliable D call. There are 18 residues in the CDR3. The germline V gene encodes CDR1 SGHTA and CDR2 FQGNSA. Trimming removed 3 bases from V and 4 bases from J, with 22 bases in between. CDR3 residues: CASSFRAPQPGYNQPQHF. The CDR3 coding sequence is TGTGCCAGCAGCTTCCGGGCCCCCCAACCCGGATATAATCAGCCCCAGCATTTT.

V is TRBV5-1 and J is TRBJ2-3, with D perhaps matching TRBD2 (6 bases). Per the germline V gene, CDR1 is SGHRS and CDR2 is YFSETQ. The V and J ends lost 2 bases and 4 bases respectively, with 20 bases between them. The CDR3 has 17 amino acids. The CDR3 DNA reads as TGCGCCAGCAGCTTTCGGTACGGGGACTCCTTCGCAGATACGCAGTATTTT. It codes for CASSFRYGDSFADTQYF.

This clone was observed a single time. The rearrangement links TRBV5-8 to TRBJ1-2; D gene uncertain. V lost 2 bases, J lost 3 bases, and 8 bases lay in between. Germline CDR1 SGHTS, CDR2 YDEGEE. The CDR3 runs 13 residues. The CDR3 sequence: CASSFEGYYGYTF. The CDR3 nucleotides read TGTGCCAGCAGCTTTGAGGGATACTATGGCTACACCTTC.

V usage is TRBV5-8 and J usage is TRBJ1-5; no reliable D call. The CDR3 is 13 amino acids. CDR1 is SGHTS and CDR2 is YDEGEE in the germline V gene. Trimming shortened V by 4 bases and J by 0 bases, and 5 bases separated the two germline ends. The CDR3 here is CASSRDSNQPQHF. The CDR3 nucleotides read TGTGCCAGCAGCCGAGATAGCAATCAGCCCCAGCATTTT.

The CDR3 nucleotides read TGTGCCAGCAGCGTTCACAGGGAAACCTACGAGCAGTACTTC. Amino acid sequence: CASSVHRETYEQYF. The chain uses TRBV9 and TRBJ2-7, with a possible D match to TRBD1 (6 bases). V was trimmed by 2 bases and J by 2 bases, leaving 11 bases between them. CDR1 and CDR2 (germline): SGDLS, YYNGEE. This CDR3 is built from 14 residues. Looking up the rest from reference TRBV9 and TRBJ2-7 gives the full variable domain: DSGVTQTPKHLITATGQRVTLRCSPRSGDLSVYWYQQSLDQGLQFLIQYYNGEERAKGNILERFSAQQFPDLHSELNLSSLELGDSALYFCASSVHRETYEQYFGPGTRLTVT.

The chain has TRBV4-3 and TRBJ2-4; 10 nucleotides align to TRBD2. Trimming took 1 base from V and 5 from J; bases not matched to a gene: 8. From germline, CDR1 is LGHNA and CDR2 YSLEER. CDR3 length equals 17 residues. The CDR3 spells CASSQAVSGGAQNIQYF. As DNA, the CDR3 is TGCGCCAGCAGCCAAGCGGTCAGCGGGGGGGCCCAAAACATTCAGTACTTC.

The J gene is TRBJ1-2, the V gene TRBV14, with D hard to call. This CDR3 comprises 16 residues. CDR1 and CDR2 (germline): SGHDN, FVKESK. V was clipped by 2 bases and J by 8 bases, with 21 bases between them. CDR3 amino acids: CASSQLSGDGYLGYTF. In DNA form, the CDR3 reads TGTGCCAGCAGCCAATTATCGGGCGACGGCTATTTGGGCTACACCTTC.

The chain is built from TRBV3-1 (or the pseudogene TRBV3-2) and TRBJ1-5, with no clear D. Trimming took off 1 base at V and 4 bases at J, with 5 bases between the two ends. CDR1 and CDR2 from the germline V gene are LGHDT and YNNKEL (reference sequence). The CDR3 is 13 amino acids. CDR3 sequence: CASSQVLNQPQHF. The CDR3, as DNA: TGTGCCAGCAGCCAAGTCCTAAATCAGCCCCAGCATTTT.